The clone carrying this TCR beta chain was counted many times. Its matching antigen is unknown. TCRdb re-called the multiplex PCR reads through MiXCR, storing one row per CDR3 protein. The sample yields around 19,000 distinct CDR3 sequences, approximately 32% seen once. With 4 bases removed from V and 2 bases from J, the gap between germline ends came to 9 bases. Germline values: CDR1 MNHEY, CDR2 SMNVEV (reference sequence). The CDR3 totals 14 residues. These data are taken from a study of breast tumors, draining lymph nodes, adjacent tissues. Study outcomes and limitations: Tumor repertoires ranked between lymph nodes and nontumor tissue in diversity, with V and J gene preferences. Findings are consistent with lymph node origin and intratumoral expansion of most tumor T cells. The lymph node origin of tumor T cells was framed as consistent with a hypothesis, not demonstrated. Tumor and nontumor repertoires were significantly more similar in luminal-like than in basal-like breast cancer.

This clonotype was obtained from a female donor with breast cancer. Some clones in this sample may be carry-over from other donors' samples. The sample was breast tumor tissue. The V gene is TRBV27, the J gene TRBJ1-5; D not resolved. The CDR3 DNA is TGTGCCAGCAGTTCTCAGGACGGCAATCAGCCCCAGCATTTT. Its translation: CASSSQDGNQPQHF.